The rows below give T cell receptor beta chains drawn from one sample of a study of human T cells and chemical hapten exposure. TCRdb reanalysed the RACE reads using MiXCR and keeps one entry per CDR3 protein. The data contain 90,000 to 140,000 distinct CDR3 sequences, under 40% of them singletons. Sequencing used whole blood, obtained in connection with sensitization to the hapten diphenylcyclopropenone (DPC). These receptor sequences come from a man between 40 and 49 years old with alopecia areata. Some clones in this sample may be carry-over from other donors' samples. CDR3s include the opening cysteine and the closing phenylalanine or tryptophan. The order of the fields is V gene, J gene, CDR3 protein.

v_call: TRBV7-9
j_call: TRBJ2-5
cdr3_aa: CASSPPEARETQYF

v_call: TRBV3-1
j_call: TRBJ2-4
cdr3_aa: CASSQESGRPQGNIQYF

v_call: TRBV7-9
j_call: TRBJ1-1
cdr3_aa: CASCQTTGSTEAFF

v_call: TRBV7-9
j_call: TRBJ2-2
cdr3_aa: CASRLQGSGELFF

v_call: TRBV9
j_call: TRBJ2-1
cdr3_aa: CASSVEATGIYEQFF

v_call: TRBV7-3
j_call: TRBJ2-1
cdr3_aa: CASSQGLVAYNEQFF

v_call: TRBV6-5
j_call: TRBJ1-1
cdr3_aa: CASSYSGTIEAFF

v_call: TRBV7-9
j_call: TRBJ2-3
cdr3_aa: CASSLDLAGVDTQYF

v_call: TRBV10-2
j_call: TRBJ2-3
cdr3_aa: CASSEFTQYF

v_call: TRBV29-1
j_call: TRBJ2-1
cdr3_aa: CSAWDSGRPRNEQFF

v_call: TRBV13
j_call: TRBJ2-3
cdr3_aa: CASSLAGASSTDTQYF

v_call: TRBV11-3
j_call: TRBJ1-1
cdr3_aa: CASSLGVGLNTEAFF

v_call: TRBV11-2
j_call: TRBJ2-1
cdr3_aa: CASSLDLASYNEQFF

v_call: TRBV20-1
j_call: TRBJ1-1
cdr3_aa: CSAPGTSYTEAFF

v_call: TRBV4-3
j_call: TRBJ1-2
cdr3_aa: CASSPSSPGVDYGYTF

v_call: TRBV5-1
j_call: TRBJ2-3
cdr3_aa: CASSLLAGQDTQYF

v_call: TRBV24-1
j_call: TRBJ1-1
cdr3_aa: CATSAGQAGKHTEAFF

v_call: TRBV6-2/TRBV6-3
j_call: TRBJ2-6
cdr3_aa: CASSYSMGQEYSGANVLTF

v_call: TRBV7-9
j_call: TRBJ1-2
cdr3_aa: CASSFQGAVGYTF

v_call: TRBV11-1
j_call: TRBJ2-1
cdr3_aa: CASSLGGPRLAGGSNEQFF

v_call: TRBV3-1
j_call: TRBJ2-1
cdr3_aa: CASSPLSGSYNEQFF

v_call: TRBV20-1
j_call: TRBJ2-1
cdr3_aa: CSARDPRQGHEQFF

v_call: TRBV30
j_call: TRBJ2-1
cdr3_aa: CAWSVLRSWNEQFF

v_call: TRBV11-3
j_call: TRBJ2-4
cdr3_aa: CASSSLLRQGLAKNIQYF

v_call: TRBV10-3
j_call: TRBJ2-7
cdr3_aa: CAISPTSGTYEQYF

v_call: TRBV4-2
j_call: TRBJ2-2
cdr3_aa: CASSQDRAGVTAGELFF

v_call: TRBV7-2
j_call: TRBJ2-3
cdr3_aa: CASSLEAYTDTQYF

v_call: TRBV6-1
j_call: TRBJ2-7
cdr3_aa: CASEVDRHEQYF

v_call: TRBV12-3/TRBV12-4
j_call: TRBJ1-5
cdr3_aa: CASSLGNRRDQPQHF

v_call: TRBV2
j_call: TRBJ1-6
cdr3_aa: CASSEETGGRSPLHF

v_call: TRBV10-3
j_call: TRBJ1-4
cdr3_aa: CAIQGQDGEKLFF

v_call: TRBV2
j_call: TRBJ1-1
cdr3_aa: CASTEQGNGNTEAFF

v_call: TRBV6-5
j_call: TRBJ2-3
cdr3_aa: CASSVTAQDTQYF

v_call: TRBV6-2/TRBV6-3
j_call: TRBJ2-4
cdr3_aa: CASSYSTRGGRTKNIQYF

v_call: TRBV5-1
j_call: TRBJ2-6
cdr3_aa: CASSDNTVGANVLTF

v_call: TRBV2
j_call: TRBJ2-4
cdr3_aa: CASSLSGSEVDIQYF

v_call: TRBV29-1
j_call: TRBJ2-2
cdr3_aa: CSVGTSGRLGELFF

v_call: TRBV10-3
j_call: TRBJ2-1
cdr3_aa: CAISDDSTRAQFF

v_call: TRBV12-3/TRBV12-4
j_call: TRBJ2-7
cdr3_aa: CASRLGSTLGEQYF

v_call: TRBV20-1
j_call: TRBJ2-1
cdr3_aa: CSAREYLTGTNEQFF

v_call: TRBV28
j_call: TRBJ1-2
cdr3_aa: CASSSHDIYGYTF

v_call: TRBV10-3
j_call: TRBJ2-3
cdr3_aa: CAISPGQGFTDTQYF

v_call: TRBV20-1
j_call: TRBJ1-1
cdr3_aa: CSAGTRAEAFF

v_call: TRBV6-2/TRBV6-3
j_call: TRBJ2-7
cdr3_aa: CASTYSGTGIYEQYF

v_call: TRBV25-1
j_call: TRBJ1-2
cdr3_aa: CASSFGTGGPKGYTF

v_call: TRBV11-1
j_call: TRBJ2-5
cdr3_aa: CASSNRGNQGQETQYF

v_call: TRBV7-2
j_call: TRBJ2-3
cdr3_aa: CASSPTAGGSPGTQYF

v_call: TRBV18
j_call: TRBJ2-3
cdr3_aa: CASSPRTSVTDTQYF

v_call: TRBV20-1
j_call: TRBJ2-3
cdr3_aa: CSASRQGEDTQYF

v_call: TRBV12-3/TRBV12-4
j_call: TRBJ1-6
cdr3_aa: CASSPARDHNNSPLHF

v_call: TRBV27
j_call: TRBJ2-1
cdr3_aa: CASSLGTSGRERQFF